The 24 T cell receptor beta chains reported below all come from one sample, sequenced in a study of T cells in Graves' hyperthyroidism and ophthalmopathy. Template material for amplifying TCR beta CDR3 regions consisted of RNA transcripts. HTBI primers were used for first-round RT-PCR of the TCR CDR3. TCRdb reanalysed the multiplex PCR reads using MiXCR and keeps one entry per CDR3 protein. The top ten clones hold around 11% of a sample with about 58,000 distinct CDR3 sequences, around half of them seen once. The sequencing sample was made of blood. The source is a woman between 25 and 40 years old with Graves' ophthalmopathy.

The V and J genes are TRBV20-1 and TRBJ1-2; 10 bases map to TRBD1. CDR1 is DFQATT, CDR2 SNEGSKA, per germline (reference sequence). The ends lost 4 bases at V and 8 bases at J; junction bases unmatched: 4. The CDR3 runs to 12 residues. In DNA, the CDR3 is TGCAGTGCTAAGACAGGGGGCGAAGGCTACACCTTC. Translation: CSAKTGGEGYTF.

This clonotype came up many times. The rearrangement uses TRBV2 and TRBJ1-4, with 7 positions matching TRBD1. CDR1 and CDR2 (germline): SNHLY, FYNNEI. Losses at the gene ends were 6 bases for V and 5 bases for J; bases not matched to a gene: 9. This CDR3 spans 15 amino acids. CDR3 nucleotides: TGTGCCAGCAGCCTAGGACAGGCGTTAAATGAAAAACTGTTTTTT. Protein: CASSLGQALNEKLFF. The full variable domain, completed using reference TRBV2 and TRBJ1-4, is EPEVTQTPSHQVTQMGQEVILRCVPISNHLYFYWYRQILGQKVEFLVSFYNNEISEKSEIFDDQFSVERPDGSNFTLKIRSTKLEDSAMYFCASSLGQALNEKLFFGSGTQLSVL.

For this clonotype: The junction does not match germline at one end; this may be a read error. V usage is TRBV10-1 and J usage is TRBJ2-2, with 8 bases aligning to TRBD1. There are 15 residues in the CDR3. CDR1 and CDR2 (germline): WNHNN, SYGVQD (reference sequence). The CDR3 DNA follows: TGCGCCGGCAGTGAGGACAGGGTGGCCACCGGGGAGCTGTTTTTT. It specifies CAGSEDRVATGELFF.

The chain joins TRBV7-9 to TRBJ2-1; D possibly matches TRBD1 or TRBD2 (5 bases each). This CDR3 comprises 15 residues. Germline CDR1 SEHNR, CDR2 FQNEAQ (reference sequence). V lost 5 bases, J lost 4 bases, and 15 bases lay in between. The CDR3 DNA follows: TGTGCCAGCAGCGTTAGGGAGCGGACATACAATGAGCAGTTCTTC. Translated: CASSVRERTYNEQFF.

Here the CDR3 reads CATSDPTGSYNSPLHF. In DNA form, the CDR3 reads TGTGCCACCAGTGATCCTACAGGCTCCTATAATTCACCCCTCCACTTT. The chain combines TRBV24-1 with TRBJ1-6, with D perhaps matching TRBD1 (5 bases). The CDR3 consists of 16 residues. In germline, CDR1 is KGHDR, CDR2 SFDVKD. V was clipped by 3 bases and J by 0 bases, with 8 bases between them.

In its sample, this clonotype was seen many times. The gene calls are TRBV5-1 and TRBJ2-7; 9 bases fit TRBD1. The ends lost 6 bases at V and 7 bases at J; junction bases unmatched: 5. CDR1 SGHRS and CDR2 YFSETQ come from the germline V gene. The CDR3 covers 12 residues. The CDR3 DNA sequence: TGCGCCAGCACGGGACAGGGCATTGAGCAGTACTTC. Its protein is CASTGQGIEQYF.

This clonotype was counted ten times or more. J is TRBJ1-2 and V is TRBV5-6; a possible D gene is TRBD1 (6 bases). The CDR3 runs 15 residues. V was trimmed by 2 bases and J by 6 bases, leaving 17 bases between them. Germline values: CDR1 SGHDT, CDR2 YYEEEE. CDR3 in DNA: TGTGCCAGCAGCTTAACGCCGGGGGCGGGGAATGGCTACACCTTC. This sequence encodes CASSLTPGAGNGYTF.

In regard to this clonotype: The junction differs from germline at one of its ends, possibly a read error. This chain links TRBV2 with TRBJ1-1; 8 positions match TRBD1. The CDR3 covers 14 residues. Germline CDR1 and CDR2: SNHLY and FYNNEI. The DNA of the CDR3 is TGTGCCAGCGGTCGGACAGGGCTGGACACTGAAGCTTCCTTT. Protein sequence: CASGRTGLDTEASF.

This clonotype was seen at least ten times. The V call is TRBV15, the J call TRBJ1-4; no reliable D call. V lost 3 bases to trimming and J lost 8 bases, with 16 bases between them. The CDR3 runs to 15 residues. Germline V CDR1 and CDR2: LNHNV, YYDKDF (reference sequence). The CDR3 nucleotides read TGTGCCACCAGCAGCAACAGTTTTGAGTTGGAAAAACTGTTTTTT. Amino acids: CATSSNSFELEKLFF. Variable domain in full (rest from reference TRBV15 and TRBJ1-4): DAMVIQNPRYQVTQFGKPVTLSCSQTLNHNVMYWYQQKSSQAPKLLFHYYDKDFNNEADTPDNFQSRRPNTSFCFLDIRSPGLGDTAMYLCATSSNSFELEKLFFGSGTQLSVL.

This clonotype was detected only a few times. The V and J genes are TRBV28 and TRBJ1-1, with 9 positions matching TRBD1. The germline V gene encodes CDR1 MDHEN and CDR2 SYDVKM. Trimming at V came to 7 bases and at J to 4 bases, leaving 7 bases not matched to a gene. This CDR3 is built from 14 residues. This CDR3 is CASTTGGAGTEAFF. CDR3 nucleotides: TGTGCCAGCACCACAGGGGGCGCGGGCACTGAAGCTTTCTTT.

This clonotype was detected only once. The chain uses TRBV10-3 and TRBJ2-3; weak D call: TRBD2 (6 bases). The V and J ends lost 0 bases and 5 bases respectively, with 18 bases between them. Germline CDR1 is ENHRY and CDR2 is SYGVKD. The CDR3 extends over 17 amino acids. The CDR3 loop is CAISESTASDGRDTQYF. In nucleotides, the CDR3 is TGTGCCATCAGTGAGTCGACGGCTAGCGACGGGCGAGATACGCAGTATTTT.

The V call is TRBV7-9, the J call TRBJ2-1; tentatively, D is TRBD1 (6 bases). The length of the CDR3 is 16 residues. The germline V gene has CDR1 SEHNR and CDR2 FQNEAQ (reference sequence). Trimming removed 5 bases from V and 7 bases from J, with 21 bases in between. DNA for the CDR3: TGTGCCAGCAGCCCTGGCTTTGGGGGCGCAACTAATGAGCAGTTCTTC. Translation: CASSPGFGGATNEQFF.

This chain connects TRBV2 to TRBJ2-5; D might be TRBD1 or TRBD2, each matching 5 bases. The CDR3 covers 14 residues. CDR1 and CDR2 (germline): SNHLY, FYNNEI. Trimming left V 3 bases short and J 7 bases short, with 15 bases between. The CDR3, as DNA: TGTGCCAGCAGTGAGCAGGGTAATCGGGGGACCCAGTACTTC. This translates into CASSEQGNRGTQYF.

In this sample, this clonotype turned up many times. Since a much larger clone is just one base distant, this may be a read error. The gene calls are TRBV20-1 and TRBJ2-7, with TRBD1 as a possible D gene (5 bases). Germline V gene data show CDR1 as DFQATT and CDR2 as SNEGSKA (reference sequence). The CDR3 has 13 amino acids. The V end lost 3 bases, the J end lost 2 bases, and 11 bases lay between the germline ends. In nucleotides, the CDR3 is TGCAGTGCTAGCCCGGACACTGCCTACGAGCAGTACTTC. Translation gives CSASPDTAYEQYF.

The rearrangement joins TRBV7-3 to TRBJ2-7; TRBD2 matches 10 bases. V shed 5 bases, J shed 4 bases, and the junction held 8 bases outside the gene matches. CDR3 length equals 15 residues. The germline CDR1 and CDR2 sequences are SGHTA and FQGTGA. The CDR3 here is CASSPQQAGGYEQYF. CDR3 DNA: TGTGCCAGCAGCCCACAACAAGCGGGAGGGTACGAGCAGTACTTC. The variable domain in full, completed from reference TRBV7-3 and TRBJ2-7, reads GAGVSQTPSNKVTEKGKYVELRCDPISGHTALYWYRQSLGQGPEFLIYFQGTGAADDSGLPNDRFFAVRPEGSVSTLKIQRTERGDSAVYLCASSPQQAGGYEQYFGPGTRLTVT.

This clonotype is judged medium-sized. The V call is TRBV20-1, the J call TRBJ2-5, with a weak D call TRBD1 (5 bases). V lost 3 bases and J lost 5, with 7 bases in between. The CDR3 covers 11 residues. The germline V gene encodes CDR1 DFQATT and CDR2 SNEGSKA (reference sequence). The CDR3 region is CSASRAETQYF. CDR3 in DNA: TGCAGTGCTAGCAGGGCTGAGACCCAGTACTTC.

In its sample, this clonotype was seen many times. V is TRBV19 and J is TRBJ1-1; TRBD1 might be the D (6 bases). V was pared by 5 bases and J by 1 base, with 11 bases between. CDR3 size: 14 residues. Germline CDR1 LNHDA, CDR2 SQIVND (reference sequence). CDR3 amino acids: CASSLQTGNTEAFF. Written as DNA, the CDR3 is TGTGCCAGTAGTCTACAGACAGGGAACACTGAAGCTTTCTTT. Full variable domain (missing parts from reference TRBV19 and TRBJ1-1): DGGITQSPKYLFRKEGQNVTLSCEQNLNHDAMYWYRQDPGQGLRLIYYSQIVNDFQKGDIAEGYSVSREKKESFPLTVTSAQKNPTAFYLCASSLQTGNTEAFFGQGTRLTVV.

This clonotype came up many times. V usage is TRBV20-1 and J usage is TRBJ2-7; D may match TRBD1 or TRBD2 (5 bases each). CDR1 DFQATT and CDR2 SNEGSKA come from the germline V gene (reference sequence). Between the trimmed V and J ends, which lost 0 bases and 2 bases, there was a span of 11 bases. CDR3 length equals 14 residues. Written as DNA, the CDR3 is TGCAGTGCTAGAGATCCCGGGACCACCTACGAGCAGTACTTC. Translating gives CSARDPGTTYEQYF.

As regards this clonotype: The conserved final phenylalanine or tryptophan is absent from the CDR3, which likely points to a read error. The V gene is TRBV30, the J gene TRBJ2-3; the D gene is possibly TRBD1 (5 bases). V gave up 1 base and J gave up 1 base, with 12 bases separating them. The CDR3 has 15 amino acids. The germline V gene encodes CDR1 GTSNPN and CDR2 SVGIG (reference sequence). The CDR3 loop reads CAWSGGAPGTDTQYL. For the CDR3, the DNA is TGTGCCTGGAGTGGTGGGGCGCCGGGCACAGATACGCAGTATTTG.

V gene TRBV7-2 combines with J gene TRBJ2-7, with 8 bases aligning to TRBD2. CDR1 is SGHTA and CDR2 is FQGNSA in the germline V gene. The CDR3 covers 15 residues. The trim removed 5 bases at V and 5 bases at J, leaving 11 bases unmatched. The CDR3 region has the DNA TGTGCCAGCAGCCCCCGAAGCGGGAGTATGAACGAGCAGTACTTC. Residues: CASSPRSGSMNEQYF. The full variable domain, in which reference TRBV7-2 and TRBJ2-7 provide the parts outside the CDR3, is GAGVSQSPSNKVTEKGKDVELRCDPISGHTALYWYRQSLGQGLEFLIYFQGNSAPDKSGLPSDRFSAERTGGSVSTLTIQRTQQEDSAVYLCASSPRSGSMNEQYFGPGTRLTVT.

This clonotype showed up many times. J is TRBJ1-2 and V is TRBV5-6, with a possible D match to TRBD1 (5 bases). The CDR3 has 13 amino acids. Trimming removed 4 bases at V and 1 base at J, with 8 bases between. Germline CDR1 reads SGHDT; CDR2 reads YYEEEE. CDR3 DNA sequence: TGTGCCAGCAGCGAGACAGATAACTATGGCTACACCTTC. This translates into CASSETDNYGYTF.

This clonotype has just one count. The chain couples TRBV10-3 to TRBJ2-5; D is undetermined. CDR1 ENHRY and CDR2 SYGVKD come from the germline V gene. Trimming cost V 2 bases and J 5 bases, with 9 bases left between them. This CDR3 comprises 13 residues. In nucleotides, the CDR3 is TGTGCCATCAGTGAGCGGGTAAGGGAGACCCAGTACTTC. Protein: CAISERVRETQYF.

The genes are TRBV5-1 and TRBJ2-3; 7 nucleotides match TRBD2. Germline assignment: CDR1 SGHRS and CDR2 YFSETQ. The CDR3 is made up of 16 amino acids. With V trimmed by 1 base and J by 11 bases, 16 bases remained unmatched. CDR3 sequence (DNA): TGCGCCAGCAGCTTGCGGGCGGGAGAGCCCTACAATGAGCAGTATTTT. The encoded protein is CASSLRAGEPYNEQYF.

This clonotype was picked up many times. The chain is built from TRBV2 and TRBJ2-5; 7 nucleotides line up with TRBD1. Unmatched junction bases numbered 11, after V lost 7 bases and J lost 6 bases. The germline gives CDR1 SNHLY, CDR2 FYNNEI. The length of the CDR3 is 14 residues. The CDR3 loop is CASMADRSMKTQYF. The CDR3 DNA reads TGTGCCAGCATGGCGGACAGGTCTATGAAGACCCAGTACTTC.